Detailed here is one TCR beta chain. Its matching antigen is unknown. This specimen belongs to a study of T cell responses to AZD1222 COVID-19 vaccine. Findings and caveats of the study: Donors were largely white British and mainly female; clonal diversity was possibly underestimated. Along spike, vaccine-associated CD4 TCRs were found throughout, with dominance at 160-218 and 743-854. Spike-specific TCR depth and breadth grew after two AZD1222 doses.

This table comes from immunoSEQ multiplex PCR, and its TCRdb copy is limited to in-frame clones, with some not included. The data hold approximately 150,000 clones, with 75% to 95% observed a single time. The CDR3 runs to 16 residues. V lost 1 base and J lost 0, with 10 bases in between. The V gene's germline CDR1 is SNHLY and CDR2 FYNNEI. The receptor's source is an adult who received the AZD1222 COVID-19 vaccine. The rearrangement uses TRBV2 and TRBJ1-3; no clear D. This specimen was peripheral blood, taken 28 days after the second AZD1222 dose. CDR3 sequence: CASSEGFVLSGNTIYF. Here the CDR3 DNA reads TGTGCCAGCAGTGAAGGGTTCGTTCTCTCTGGAAACACCATATATTTT.